The T cell receptor beta chain described here comes from a study of cytomegalovirus exposure and HLA in healthy donors. Trimming removed 2 bases at V and 1 base at J, with 12 bases between. The CDR3 loop spans 15 amino acids. CDR1 is SGDLS and CDR2 is YYNGEE in the germline V gene. This PCR relied on a set of 60 Vbeta primers and 13 Jbeta primers. Method: immunoSEQ multiplex PCR; TCRdb's copy keeps in-frame clones and lacks some. The sample yields some 210,000 clones, about 85% seen once. The sample comprised PBMCs. The chain recombines TRBV9 with TRBJ1-1; D possibly corresponds to TRBD1 (6 bases). This TCR came from a woman in her 50s in good health and CMV-seropositive. CDR3 nucleotides: TGTGCCAGCAGCGTGGGGGCGGGAGAGAACACTGAAGCTTTCTTT. Translated: CASSVGAGENTEAFF.